Below, 5 T cell receptor beta chains from the same sample are listed, as sequenced in a study of cytomegalovirus exposure and HLA in healthy donors (dated by TCRdb to 2016 to 2017). The library was built by means of the immunoSEQ multiplex PCR assay. A mixture of 60 forward primers for TCR Vbeta segments and 13 reverse primers for TCR Jbeta segments was used in the multiplex PCR. What TCRdb holds here is the immuneACCESS table cut down to in-frame rearrangements. Part of the clones is not present; checked against another copy, under half of the missing clones reflect an unresolved V gene, and the others are unexplained. The sample's records list 50,000 or so clones. The ten top clones hold approximately 7% of the sample. Material for sequencing was PBMCs. The origin of the receptors is a woman aged 40 to 55 in good health and CMV-seronegative.

J is TRBJ1-2 and V is TRBV7-9; 9 bases fit TRBD1. V lost 1 base to trimming and J lost 6 bases; unmatched junction nucleotides: 9. The CDR3 extends over 16 amino acids. Germline V gene lookup returns CDR1 SEHNR and CDR2 FQNEAQ (reference sequence). The CDR3 loop is CASSLETGGPSHGYTF. DNA of the CDR3: TGTGCCAGCAGCTTAGAAACAGGGGGCCCGTCTCATGGCTACACCTTC. Supplemented by reference TRBV7-9 and TRBJ1-2, the full variable domain reads DTGVSQNPRHKITKRGQNVTFRCDPISEHNRLYWYRQTLGQGPEFLTYFQNEAQLEKSRLLSDRFSAERPKGSFSTLEIQRTEQGDSAMYLCASSLETGGPSHGYTFGSGTRLTVV.

This chain joins TRBV9 and TRBJ1-2; D gene uncertain. Trimming took 0 bases from V and 2 from J, leaving 11 bases between them. The CDR3 loop spans 15 amino acids. Germline CDR1 reads SGDLS; CDR2 reads YYNGEE. The CDR3 DNA sequence: TGTGCCAGCAGCGTAGTGGCAGATTTCAACTATGGCTACACCTTC. Translation gives CASSVVADFNYGYTF.

J is TRBJ2-5 and V is TRBV4-1; 9 bases agree with TRBD1. Germline V gene data show CDR1 as MGHRA and CDR2 as YSYEKL. The V segment lost 3 bases and the J segment 5 bases; nucleotides outside the gene matches: 7. The CDR3 extends over 15 amino acids. The CDR3, as DNA: TGCGCCAGCAGCCAGCAACAGGGGGCGGTGGAGACCCAGTACTTC. This gives the protein CASSQQQGAVETQYF.

The chain couples TRBV5-6 to TRBJ1-1, with D possibly matching TRBD1 (5 bases). The length of the CDR3 is 14 residues. Germline V gene data show CDR1 as SGHDT and CDR2 as YYEEEE. Trimming stripped 1 base from V and 3 bases from J, with 10 bases between. CDR3 DNA sequence: TGTGCCAGCAGCTTGCGGGGGGTGGACACTGAAGCTTTCTTT. Translated, it gives CASSLRGVDTEAFF.

V usage is TRBV6-6 and J usage is TRBJ2-3; 9 bases are a match to TRBD1. CDR1 and CDR2 (germline): MNHNY, SVGAGI (reference sequence). There are 15 residues in the CDR3. With V trimmed by 2 bases and J by 4 bases, 4 bases remained unmatched. CDR3 in DNA: TGTGCCAGCAGTTACCATACAGGGGGCGCAGATACGCAGTATTTT. Protein: CASSYHTGGADTQYF.